The TCR beta chain under discussion was sequenced for a study of beta chain features in type 1 diabetes (dated by TCRdb to 2016 to 2019). At the level of the whole study: No differences in mean age, gender distribution, total cell number or subset yield were found between patients and healthy donors. Naive and central memory subsets were obtained from all 30 or so donors, but regulatory and stem cell-like memory subsets were isolated from only 8 patients and 8 healthy donors. The study compared the TCRB repertoires of sorted circulating CD4+ T cell subsets in recently diagnosed type 1 diabetes patients with those in matched healthy donors. A total of 90 million to 140 million sorted cells were examined across all samples, and RNA yield correlated strongly with the number of cells per subset.

Looking up the germline V gene yields CDR1 SGHDT and CDR2 YYEEEE. The CDR3 spans 15 residues, from the cysteine through the phenylalanine. Just CDR3 DNA is preserved here, 45 bases in frame from base 1. Relative to germline, V is missing 0 bases and J is missing 2 bases, with 2 bases of the junction outside any gene match. Each donor gave one peripheral blood draw, roughly 0.11 L on average, collected into heparinised tubes. A BD FACSAria II was used to sort naive, central memory, regulatory and stem cell-like memory CD4+ T cells with a panel that included CD45RO, CCR7, CD25, CD127, CD95 and CD27. Every sorted population had a purity above 95%. PBMCs were separated immediately by Lymphoprep density gradient centrifugation and were stained directly, without being cultured. To minimize batch effects, samples were stained and sorted in pairs, one healthy donor with one patient per experiment. On this clone: Its antigen is currently not known. No per-base quality is available; no much larger clone lies one base away.

Broad study findings and their caveats: Sequencing cDNA rather than genomic DNA could over-represent highly expressing activated cells, although activation and CD3 levels did not differ between groups. HLA sub-analyses involved small numbers of individuals, so any influence of HLA type on TCRB rearrangement remained unresolved. In all four CD4+ subsets, TCRB CDR3 length was moderately but significantly shorter in type 1 diabetes patients. Shorter templates might be favored by PCR, yet because patient and control samples were amplified and corrected together, any such skew would affect both groups equally. Naive, central memory and regulatory TCRB repertoires appeared to be more alike among patients than among healthy donors. Patients with type 1 diabetes made fewer insertions and deleted more nucleotides at VDJ recombination sites, implying thymic rearrangement abnormalities.

The entire amount of isolated RNA was reverse transcribed using the High Capacity cDNA Reverse Transcription Kit, so the sequenced TCRB transcripts were expressed ones. Naive, central memory and regulatory T cell samples underwent deep immunoSEQ sequencing, averaging around 4 million total reads per sample. Sorted cells were lysed in RLT buffer and RNA was extracted with DNase-treated RNeasy Micro or Mini kits, depending on cell number. To prevent cross-contamination, every cell subset was processed on its own, while patient and healthy donor samples were processed together. The immunoSEQ multiplex PCR was used to amplify TCRB sequences from cDNA, yielding 87-bp fragments that span the CDR3 region. Sequencing of the amplicons was done on the Illumina HiSeq platform. Per the original workflow: Synthetic template baselines were used to correct PCR bias computationally, reads within Hamming distance 2 were collapsed, and singletons that could not be merged were discarded. Reads were aligned to IMGT to assign V, D and J genes, CDR3 length, and insertions or deletions at six rearrangement sites. Within each subset, clonotype counts were normalized to sorted cell number, after which true diversity and Gini coefficients were computed with the tcR R package. The overlap coefficient, calculated on TCRB nucleotide sequences, was used to measure repertoire sharing. Held by TCRdb, this immuneACCESS table contains in-frame sequences only and omits some clones. Under half of the omission traces to an unresolved V gene where checked; the cause of the rest is unknown. V, J and clone size derive from that table, while D and trimming were established from the DNA sequence. This sample gives under 150,000 clones in total; under 60% of them show up just once. Under 0.5% of the sample comes from the top ten.

What was sequenced was Tregs from blood. The label giving this sample's cell subset or site can be read as: regulatory CD4+ T cells. The receptor's source is a man between 18 and 29 years old in good health. The rearranged segments are TRBV5-6 and TRBJ2-3, and 8 junction bases match TRBD1. In nucleotide form, the sequence is TGTGCCAGCAGCTTGGACAGGGGGTACACAGATACGCAGTATTTT. Translation gives CASSLDRGYTDTQYF.